One sample yielded the 21 T cell receptor beta chains listed below, sequenced in a study of blood T cells in healthy people across ages. A second about 6 to 11 cycle PCR used barcoded and J-beta primers. MiXCR, run by TCRdb on the 5' RACE reads, gives a single entry per CDR3 protein. In the table there are 710,000 or so distinct CDR3 sequences, approximately 31% of which are singletons. Sequencing was performed on blood. The receptors come from a woman aged 80 or older in good health.

As for this clonotype: This may stem from a read error, because a much larger clone lies one nucleotide away. The chain links TRBV20-1 to TRBJ2-3, with D hard to call. CDR1 is DFQATT, CDR2 SNEGSKA, per germline (reference sequence). Between the trimmed V and J ends, which lost 6 bases and 10 bases, there was a span of 11 bases. The CDR3 extends over 10 amino acids. CDR3 in amino acids: CSAGLDAQYF. DNA for the CDR3: TGCAGTGCCGGGCTCGATGCGCAGTATTTT.

The V call is TRBV6-5, the J call TRBJ2-4, with D perhaps TRBD1 (6 bases). Germline CDR1 and CDR2: MNHEY and SVGAGI. V lost 7 bases and J 5 bases, leaving 12 bases between the germline ends. This CDR3 comprises 13 residues. In DNA, the CDR3 is TGTGCCAGCATCGACAGGACCCAAAACATTCAGTACTTC. Protein sequence: CASIDRTQNIQYF.

This clonotype was detected ten times or more. This rearrangement joins TRBV5-1 to TRBJ2-3; D remains unclear. Germline lookup yields CDR1 SGHRS and CDR2 YFSETQ. Trimming took off 0 bases at V and 5 bases at J, with 7 bases between the two ends. This CDR3 is built from 13 residues. DNA for the CDR3: TGCGCCAGCAGCTTGGAAGAGGAAGATACGCAGTATTTT. The encoded protein is CASSLEEEDTQYF.

This clonotype was picked up many times. The chain joins TRBV20-1 to TRBJ1-4; weak D call: TRBD1 (5 bases). Germline values: CDR1 DFQATT, CDR2 SNEGSKA (reference sequence). V was cut by 6 bases and J by 0 bases, with 23 bases left in between. The CDR3 sequence is 18 residues long. DNA for the CDR3: TGCAGTGCCAAGAGTGAGAAGGGGCCAATTGCAACTAATGAAAAACTGTTTTTT. This sequence encodes CSAKSEKGPIATNEKLFF.

This clonotype was counted ten times or more. The chain uses TRBV20-1 and TRBJ2-7; the match to TRBD1 covers 7 bases. Germline assignment: CDR1 DFQATT and CDR2 SNEGSKA (reference sequence). The CDR3 is made up of 15 amino acids. V lost 1 base and J lost 4; bases outside the gene matches: 10. The CDR3 sequence: CSARAGLEGAYEQYF. DNA of the CDR3: TGCAGTGCTAGAGCGGGTCTTGAGGGGGCTTACGAGCAGTACTTC.

In this sample, this clonotype turned up many times. J is TRBJ2-7 and V is TRBV20-1, with TRBD2 matching 7 bases. Unmatched junction bases numbered 11, after V lost 0 bases and J lost 3 bases. There are 16 residues in the CDR3. The germline CDR1 and CDR2 sequences are DFQATT and SNEGSKA (reference sequence). The CDR3 sequence: CSARDGEGRDVYEQYF. The DNA for the CDR3 is TGCAGTGCTAGAGACGGGGAGGGACGGGACGTCTACGAGCAGTACTTC.

This clonotype turned up a few times. This chain joins TRBV25-1 and TRBJ2-5; 8 bases match TRBD2. The CDR3 is made up of 14 amino acids. V was clipped by 4 bases and J by 5 bases; unmatched bases: 6. The V gene's germline CDR1 is MGHDK and CDR2 SYGVNS. The CDR3 loop is CASSGGTSSETQYF. CDR3 nucleotide sequence: TGTGCCAGCAGTGGAGGGACTAGTAGCGAGACCCAGTACTTC.

This clonotype was detected once. The rearrangement joins TRBV27 to TRBJ2-7; 7 bases are shared with TRBD2. Germline CDR1 and CDR2: MNHEY and SMNVEV (reference sequence). The CDR3 covers 19 residues. V was clipped by 5 bases and J by 0 bases; unmatched bases: 19. The chain's CDR3 is CASSPRDDYRTRSSYEQYF. The CDR3 region has the DNA TGTGCCAGCAGTCCCCGGGACGATTATAGGACTAGAAGCTCCTACGAGCAGTACTTC.

The V gene is TRBV7-2, the J gene TRBJ1-1; 11 bases align to TRBD1. Germline V CDR1 and CDR2: SGHTA, FQGNSA. With 4 bases clipped from V and 4 bases from J, the junction kept 8 bases outside the gene matches. The CDR3 loop spans 16 amino acids. Here the CDR3 reads CASSSPGQGGRTEAFF. Here the CDR3 DNA reads TGTGCCAGCAGCTCTCCGGGACAGGGGGGTCGCACTGAAGCTTTCTTT.

This clonotype was seen at least ten times. The V and J genes are TRBV20-1 and TRBJ2-5; D not certain. The CDR3 spans 14 residues. Germline V gene data show CDR1 as DFQATT and CDR2 as SNEGSKA (reference sequence). Trimming stripped 3 bases from V and 7 bases from J, with 18 bases between. The CDR3, as DNA: TGCAGTGCTAGTTTCGTGAAGGGTGCAGGGACCCAGTACTTC. This gives the protein CSASFVKGAGTQYF.

There are many counts of this clonotype. This sequence joins TRBV27 and TRBJ1-2; D possibly corresponds to TRBD1 (5 bases). This CDR3 comprises 16 residues. Per germline, CDR1 MNHEY and CDR2 SMNVEV (reference sequence). V lost 7 bases and J 2 bases, leaving 20 bases between the germline ends. This chain's CDR3 is CASTQWGRIKNYGYTF. CDR3 nucleotides: TGTGCCAGCACCCAATGGGGCAGGATAAAAAACTATGGCTACACCTTC.

The chain carries TRBV6-1 and TRBJ2-5; D call uncertain. The J call may be in error: the DNA end matches TRBJ2-7 better. CDR1 and CDR2 from the germline V gene are MNHNS and SASEGT. The CDR3 is 12 residues long. The CDR3 nucleotides are TGTGCCAGCAGTGACCCTCTCTACGAGCAGTACTTC. It specifies CASSDPLYEQYF.

This clonotype has ten or more counts. The chain recombines TRBV20-1 with TRBJ2-1; TRBD2 agrees at 7 bases. Germline V gene lookup returns CDR1 DFQATT and CDR2 SNEGSKA (reference sequence). Losses at the gene ends were 5 bases for V and 3 bases for J; bases not matched to a gene: 13. There are 16 residues in the CDR3. CDR3 sequence: CSALILPGLYYNEQFF. The CDR3 coding sequence is TGCAGTGCTCTAATCCTTCCGGGACTATACTACAATGAGCAGTTCTTC.

The chain carries TRBV2 and TRBJ2-1; D is unclear. The V gene's germline CDR1 is SNHLY and CDR2 FYNNEI. With 6 bases removed from V and 8 bases from J, the gap between germline ends came to 5 bases. This CDR3 has 10 residues. DNA of the CDR3: TGTGCCAGCAGGGGGTATGAGCAGTTCTTC. Its protein product is CASRGYEQFF.

J is TRBJ1-6 and V is TRBV4-1; D is perhaps TRBD1 (5 bases). V was clipped by 0 bases and J by 6 bases, with 9 bases between them. The germline CDR1 and CDR2 sequences are MGHRA and YSYEKL. The CDR3 length is 15 residues. CDR3: CASSQDRGSNSPLHF. DNA for the CDR3: TGCGCCAGCAGCCAAGATCGGGGCAGTAATTCACCCCTCCACTTT.

The chain uses TRBV7-9 and TRBJ2-3; D assignment may be TRBD1 or TRBD2 (5 bases each). The CDR3 runs to 14 residues. Trimming removed 0 bases at V and 8 bases at J, with 12 bases between. Germline V gene data show CDR1 as SEHNR and CDR2 as FQNEAQ (reference sequence). This CDR3 is CASSLAGASRTQYF. DNA for the CDR3: TGTGCCAGCAGCTTAGCCGGGGCTAGCCGTACGCAGTATTTT.

The chain's CDR3 is CAWSLASGQGVYGYTF. CDR3 sequence (DNA): TGTGCCTGGAGTTTAGCCTCGGGACAGGGTGTTTATGGCTACACCTTC. The V and J genes are TRBV30 and TRBJ1-2; 9 nucleotides line up with TRBD1. The ends lost 2 bases at V and 5 bases at J; junction bases unmatched: 12. Germline V lookup: CDR1 GTSNPN, CDR2 SVGIG (reference sequence). This CDR3 region has 16 residues. The complete variable domain, with remaining parts taken from reference TRBV30 and TRBJ1-2, reads SQTIHQWPATLVQPVGSPLSLECTVEGTSNPNLYWYRQAAGRGLQLLFYSVGIGQISSEVPQNLSASRPQDRQFILSSKKLLLSDSGFYLCAWSLASGQGVYGYTFGSGTRLTVV.

This clonotype was seen a few times. V gene TRBV20-1 combines with J gene TRBJ1-6; a weak D match, TRBD1 (5 bases). The CDR3 runs 13 residues. V shed 3 bases and J shed 10 bases, with 13 bases lying between them. The germline V gene encodes CDR1 DFQATT and CDR2 SNEGSKA (reference sequence). The CDR3: CSARGPGGSPLHF. The CDR3 DNA follows: TGCAGTGCTAGGGGGCCTGGGGGATCACCCCTCCACTTT.

This clonotype has at least ten counts. CDR3 in amino acids: CASSLGSGVLIGETQYF. CDR3 sequence (DNA): TGTGCCAGCAGCTTAGGATCGGGTGTCTTGATCGGGGAGACCCAGTACTTC. The J gene is TRBJ2-5, the V gene TRBV7-2, with no clear D. The CDR3 extends over 17 amino acids. The V end was cut by 1 base, the J end by 5 bases, with 20 bases between. CDR1 is SGHTA, CDR2 FQGNSA, per germline.

As concerns this clonotype: This may arise from a read error, as a much more abundant clone is one base away. V is TRBV7-9 and J is TRBJ2-7, with D possibly matching TRBD1 (5 bases). From germline, CDR1 is SEHNR and CDR2 FQNEAQ (reference sequence). The V gene lost 5 bases and the J gene lost 3 bases, with 17 bases spanning the gap. This CDR3 contains 15 residues. This chain's CDR3 is CASSLGVGRGYEQYF. The CDR3 region has the DNA TGTGCCAGCAGCCTAGGAGTAGGAAGGGGCTACGAGCAGTACTTC.

Ten or more counts support this clonotype. The V call is TRBV10-3, the J call TRBJ2-3, with a tentative D call TRBD2 (7 bases). Germline-derived CDR1 and CDR2 are ENHRY and SYGVKD. V lost 0 bases and J 2 bases, leaving 15 bases between the germline ends. This CDR3 spans 17 amino acids. This chain's CDR3 is CAISESRRGATTDTQYF. Written as DNA, the CDR3 is TGTGCCATCAGTGAGTCTCGACGGGGGGCCACCACAGATACGCAGTATTTT.